These 5 T cell receptor beta chains share one sample of origin, sequenced in a study of glioma-infiltrating T cells. TCR alpha and beta CDR3 regions were amplified from RNA using iRepertoire nested multiplex PCR. Each CDR3 protein is one row after TCRdb ran MiXCR on the multiplex PCR reads. The sample lists fewer than 200,000 distinct CDR3 sequences; over 40% were seen once. The sequenced material came from glioma tissue, nonneoplastic brain tissue, or PBMCs (not recorded which). All receptors come from a human donor with low-grade glioma or glioblastoma, undergoing nonglioma brain surgery, or in good health (not recorded which).

This clonotype was picked up many times. This sequence joins TRBV4-1 and TRBJ2-1; TRBD2 agrees at 8 bases. The J segment lost 4 bases and the V segment lost 4 bases, leaving 3 bases of the junction unmatched. The germline V gene has CDR1 MGHRA and CDR2 YSYEKL. There are 14 residues in the CDR3. CDR3 in DNA: TGCGCCAGCAGCCCCGGGACTAGGTACAATGAGCAGTTCTTC. Amino acid sequence: CASSPGTRYNEQFF.

There are many counts of this clonotype. The V gene is TRBV19, the J gene TRBJ2-1, with 9 positions matching TRBD1. Germline V CDR1 and CDR2: LNHDA, SQIVND (reference sequence). This CDR3 has 15 amino acids. The J segment lost 4 bases and the V segment lost 4 bases, leaving 5 bases of the junction unmatched. As DNA, the CDR3 is TGTGCCAGTAGTAAGGGACAGGGACCTTACAATGAGCAGTTCTTC. It is translated as CASSKGQGPYNEQFF.

The chain employs TRBV5-6 and TRBJ2-1; D is possibly TRBD1 or TRBD2 (5 bases each). V was clipped by 2 bases and J by 2 bases, with 11 bases between them. CDR3 length equals 15 residues. Germline V CDR1 and CDR2: SGHDT, YYEEEE. In DNA form, the CDR3 reads TGTGCCAGCAGCTTACTGGGACCTACCTACAATGAGCAGTTCTTC. Its protein is CASSLLGPTYNEQFF. The full variable domain, with the rest looked up from reference TRBV5-6 and TRBJ2-1, is DAGVTQSPTHLIKTRGQQVTLRCSPKSGHDTVSWYQQALGQGPQFIFQYYEEEERQRGNFPDRFSGHQFPNYSSELNVNALLLGDSALYLCASSLLGPTYNEQFFGPGTRLTVL.

A remark on this clonotype: Mismatch with germline at one junction end may stem from a read error. This sequence joins TRBV15 and TRBJ1-1; no clear D. The CDR3 consists of 15 residues. Looked up from germline, CDR1 is LNHNV and CDR2 is YYDKDF (reference sequence). CDR3 DNA: TGTGCCACCAGCAGAGGAGAGACGCTGAACACTGAGGCTTTATTT. Residues: CATSRGETLNTEALF.

Remarks on this clonotype: Being one base from a much bigger clone, this may be a read error. The chain combines TRBV7-2 with TRBJ1-1; TRBD1 matches at 8 bases. The CDR3 covers 14 residues. Germline CDR1 reads SGHTA; CDR2 reads FQGNSA. The CDR3 protein is CSSSFGTGRGEAFF. The DNA for the CDR3 is TGTTCCAGCAGCTTCGGGACAGGACGAGGTGAAGCTTTCTTT.